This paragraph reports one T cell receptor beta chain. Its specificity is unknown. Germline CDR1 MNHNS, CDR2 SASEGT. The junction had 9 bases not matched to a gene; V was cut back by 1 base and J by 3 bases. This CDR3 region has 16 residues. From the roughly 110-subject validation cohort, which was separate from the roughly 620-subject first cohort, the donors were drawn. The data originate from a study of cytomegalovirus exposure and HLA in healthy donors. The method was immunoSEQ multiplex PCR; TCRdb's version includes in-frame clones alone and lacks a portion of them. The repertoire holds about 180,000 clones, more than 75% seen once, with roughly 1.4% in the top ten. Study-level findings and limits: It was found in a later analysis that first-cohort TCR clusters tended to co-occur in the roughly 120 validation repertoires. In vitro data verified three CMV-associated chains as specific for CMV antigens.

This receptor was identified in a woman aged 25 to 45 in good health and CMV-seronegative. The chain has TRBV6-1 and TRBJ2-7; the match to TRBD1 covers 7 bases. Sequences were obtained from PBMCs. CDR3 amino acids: CASSEEAWGQNYEQYF. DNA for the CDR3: TGTGCCAGCAGTGAAGAGGCGTGGGGACAGAACTACGAGCAGTACTTC.